This T cell receptor (beta chain) emerged from a study of cytomegalovirus exposure and HLA in healthy donors. This CDR3 has 15 amino acids. CDR1 is SGHNT, CDR2 YENEEA, per germline. A remark on this clone: The antigen is not known. The junction departs from the called germline gene at one end, perhaps through a read error.

The study ran its PCR with 60 Vbeta and 13 Jbeta primers. Data came from immunoSEQ multiplex PCR; TCRdb stores just in-frame clones and leaves some out. Among 140,000 to 150,000 clones listed, roughly 62% were seen once. Whole-study findings and limits: Analysis was performed later, and it showed HLA-associated TCR beta chains to be more clonally expanded than equally common others. In a later analysis, several top co-occurrence clusters appeared linked to parvovirus B19, influenza, CMV and Epstein-Barr virus. There was a cluster of highly shared sequence variants that was likely a sequencing artifact. V segments that were indistinguishable, TRBV6-2 and TRBV6-3 among them, were omitted from analysis.

The TCR sequence derives from a male donor in good health and CMV-seronegative. This rearrangement joins TRBV11-3 to TRBJ2-7; TRBD1 matches at 7 bases. The sequenced sample consisted of PBMCs. As DNA, the CDR3 is TGTGCCAGCAGCTTAGCCGGGACAGCCTTGCCCCCCACTGCCTTC. It is translated as CASSLAGTALPPTAF.